A single sample gave rise to the 27 T cell receptor beta chains below, sequenced in a study of T cell responses to AZD1222 COVID-19 vaccine. Sequenced by immunoSEQ multiplex PCR; TCRdb stores in-frame clones only, minus some. The sample contains some 130,000 clones, roughly 89% of which appear only once. The specimen comprised peripheral blood, sampled on day 0 of AZD1222 vaccination. All receptors derive from an adult in good health.

This rearrangement joins TRBV6-2 or TRBV6-3 to TRBJ1-1; no clear D. Trimming took 6 bases from V and 0 from J, leaving 14 bases between them. Germline CDR1 MNHEY, CDR2 SVGEGT. CDR3 size: 15 residues. The CDR3 DNA reads TGTGCCAGCAGCCCCACCAGTTCCATGAACACTGAAGCTTTCTTT. It encodes CASSPTSSMNTEAFF.

The chain is built from TRBV5-6 and TRBJ1-1; D is ambiguous. Looked up from germline, CDR1 is SGHDT and CDR2 is YYEEEE. Deletions cut 4 bases from V and 4 bases from J, with 17 bases between. The CDR3 is 15 residues long. CDR3 region: CASSLGISRVTEAFF. In DNA, the CDR3 is TGTGCCAGCAGCCTGGGAATAAGCCGAGTCACTGAAGCTTTCTTT. The full variable domain, its missing parts supplied by reference TRBV5-6 and TRBJ1-1, is DAGVTQSPTHLIKTRGQQVTLRCSPKSGHDTVSWYQQALGQGPQFIFQYYEEEERQRGNFPDRFSGHQFPNYSSELNVNALLLGDSALYLCASSLGISRVTEAFFGQGTRLTVV.

V gene TRBV30 combines with J gene TRBJ2-7, with a weak D call TRBD2 (6 bases). The ends were cut back, 2 bases at V and 7 bases at J, with 12 bases in the middle. Germline CDR1 and CDR2: GTSNPN and SVGIG (reference sequence). The CDR3 covers 12 residues. The CDR3 bases are TGTGCCTGGAGTACGGGACTGGTGGAGCAGTACTTC. Its protein is CAWSTGLVEQYF.

The J gene is TRBJ1-6, the V gene TRBV7-2; 8 positions match TRBD1. The length of the CDR3 is 15 residues. V trimming: 1 base; J trimming: 9 bases; junction bases outside the gene matches: 5. Germline loops: CDR1 SGHTA, CDR2 FQGNSA. In DNA form, the CDR3 reads TGTGCCAGCAGCTTAGATCCAGGGGGCGGTTCACCCCTCCACTTT. This gives the protein CASSLDPGGGSPLHF. Supplemented by reference TRBV7-2 and TRBJ1-6, the full variable domain reads GAGVSQSPSNKVTEKGKDVELRCDPISGHTALYWYRQSLGQGLEFLIYFQGNSAPDKSGLPSDRFSAERTGGSVSTLTIQRTQQEDSAVYLCASSLDPGGGSPLHFGNGTRLTVT.

V is TRBV7-3 and J is TRBJ2-1; TRBD2 agrees at 7 bases. V lost 1 base to trimming and J lost 4 bases; unmatched junction nucleotides: 4. This CDR3 contains 15 residues. Germline V lookup: CDR1 SGHTA, CDR2 FQGTGA. Here the CDR3 DNA reads TGTGCCAGCAGCTTAAACCCCGGGGGGTACAATGAGCAGTTCTTC. Amino acids: CASSLNPGGYNEQFF.

The V call is TRBV7-9, the J call TRBJ1-1; 8 nucleotides line up with TRBD1. The V segment lost 4 bases and the J segment 5 bases; nucleotides outside the gene matches: 3. Germline V gene sequence: CDR1 SEHNR, CDR2 FQNEAQ (reference sequence). The CDR3 covers 13 residues. The CDR3 coding sequence is TGTGCCAGCAGCTCACAGGGGGGAACTGAAGCTTTCTTT. It translates to CASSSQGGTEAFF.

This sequence joins TRBV9 and TRBJ1-1; a possible D gene is TRBD1 (5 bases). Germline CDR1 SGDLS, CDR2 YYNGEE. The V end was cut by 4 bases, the J end by 3 bases, with 10 bases between. The length of the CDR3 is 13 residues. The CDR3 DNA follows: TGTGCCAGCAGCAGACAGTCCTACACTGAAGCTTTCTTT. Amino acid sequence: CASSRQSYTEAFF.

The V gene is TRBV2, the J gene TRBJ1-2; D unclear. Between the trimmed V and J ends, which lost 5 bases and 8 bases, there was a span of 12 bases. This CDR3 is built from 12 residues. Germline V gives CDR1 SNHLY, CDR2 FYNNEI. The CDR3 spells CASSPGSGGYTF. The CDR3 bases are TGTGCCAGCAGTCCCGGGAGCGGGGGCTACACCTTC.

V and J are TRBV12-3 or TRBV12-4 and TRBJ1-1; D ambiguous. V was cut by 1 base and J by 11 bases, with 14 bases left in between. CDR3 size: 13 residues. CDR3 nucleotide sequence: TGTGCCAGCAGTTTAGACGGGGTGGTCAGGGCTTTCTTT. This encodes CASSLDGVVRAFF.

Comment on this clone: One junction end does not reproduce the germline sequence, and a read error may be involved. The chain recombines TRBV20-1 with TRBJ1-6, with 8 bases that match TRBD1. The V gene's germline CDR1 is DFQATT and CDR2 SNEGSKA (reference sequence). The CDR3 runs to 14 residues. The CDR3 coding sequence is TGCAGTGCTAGTCCCGGACAGGGCTCGTCCCTCGGGCTATTT. Its translation is CSASPGQGSSLGLF.

This clone has only one observation. The chain links TRBV20-1 to TRBJ1-6, with no clear D. The CDR3 has 14 amino acids. V was cut by 3 bases and J by 7 bases, with 13 bases left in between. The V gene's germline CDR1 is DFQATT and CDR2 SNEGSKA (reference sequence). CDR3 coding DNA: TGCAGTGCTAGTTCTAGACCGAGCAATTCACCCCTCCACTTT. Protein: CSASSRPSNSPLHF.

The V gene is TRBV27, the J gene TRBJ1-2; D ambiguous. V shed 7 bases and J shed 8 bases, with 14 bases lying between them. The CDR3 covers 12 residues. Germline V CDR1 and CDR2: MNHEY, SMNVEV (reference sequence). CDR3 sequence reads: CASTSGSLGYTF. CDR3 sequence (DNA): TGTGCCAGCACCTCTGGGAGTTTGGGCTACACCTTC.

The chain employs TRBV6-2 or TRBV6-3 and TRBJ2-5, with 7 nucleotides matching TRBD2. CDR3 length equals 15 residues. The trim removed 6 bases at V and 1 base at J, leaving 8 bases unmatched. The germline V gene encodes CDR1 MNHEY and CDR2 SVGEGT. For the CDR3, the DNA is TGTGCCAGCAGCCCACTAAGCGGGGTCCAAGAGACCCAGTACTTC. This codes for CASSPLSGVQETQYF.

Details on this clone: One junction end does not reproduce the germline sequence, and a read error may be involved. The rearrangement uses TRBV6-5 and TRBJ2-3; the D is unclear. The CDR3 length is 12 residues. CDR1 MNHEY and CDR2 SVGAGI come from the germline V gene. Here the CDR3 DNA reads TGTGCCAGCAGAGACCTAACAGCTACGCAGTATTTT. Protein: CASRDLTATQYF.

The chain joins TRBV27 to TRBJ2-7; 7 bases are a match to TRBD2. The CDR3 is 14 residues long. Unmatched junction bases numbered 5, after V lost 4 bases and J lost 2 bases. CDR1 is MNHEY, CDR2 SMNVEV, per germline (reference sequence). The CDR3 coding sequence is TGTGCCAGCAGTTCTGGGAGGGGTACCTACGAGCAGTACTTC. Translation gives CASSSGRGTYEQYF.

The CDR3 DNA reads as TGCAGCGTTGGAGGACGCCGGATGGGCACTGAAGCTTTCTTT. Protein: CSVGGRRMGTEAFF. V is TRBV29-1 and J is TRBJ1-1; no firm D call. Per the germline V gene, CDR1 is SQVTM and CDR2 is ANQGSEA. The V and J ends lost 4 bases and 4 bases respectively, with 16 bases between them. The CDR3 has 14 amino acids.

V is TRBV19 and J is TRBJ2-1, with 9 bases lining up with TRBD2. The trim removed 7 bases at V and 9 bases at J, leaving 10 bases unmatched. There are 14 residues in the CDR3. Germline CDR1 reads LNHDA; CDR2 reads SQIVND (reference sequence). CDR3 protein: CASNTKKTSGEQFF. For the CDR3, the DNA is TGTGCCAGTAACACTAAAAAGACTAGCGGTGAGCAGTTCTTC.

CDR3 bases: TGTGCCAGCAGCTCTCGGGAGACCCAGTACTTC. Protein sequence: CASSSRETQYF. The chain joins TRBV2 to TRBJ2-5, with unresolved D. Germline CDR1 and CDR2: SNHLY and FYNNEI. CDR3 size: 11 residues. The V gene lost 6 bases and the J gene lost 5 bases, with 7 bases spanning the gap.

Only a few counts were recorded for this clone. The chain recombines TRBV2 with TRBJ1-2; no definite D call. Germline loops: CDR1 SNHLY, CDR2 FYNNEI. The CDR3 has 13 amino acids. V was shortened by 8 bases and J by 2 bases, with 12 bases between the two germline ends. In DNA form, the CDR3 reads TGTGCCAGCGCCCCAGCAGAAAACTATGGCTACACCTTC. It encodes CASAPAENYGYTF. Full variable domain (outside the CDR3, taken from reference TRBV2 and TRBJ1-2): EPEVTQTPSHQVTQMGQEVILRCVPISNHLYFYWYRQILGQKVEFLVSFYNNEISEKSEIFDDQFSVERPDGSNFTLKIRSTKLEDSAMYFCASAPAENYGYTFGSGTRLTVV.

The rearrangement uses TRBV30 and TRBJ1-5, with D perhaps TRBD1 (6 bases). CDR3 size: 18 residues. CDR1 and CDR2 (germline): GTSNPN, SVGIG (reference sequence). V was shortened by 2 bases and J by 1 base, with 21 bases between the two germline ends. The CDR3 sequence: CAWSSREGGIRSNQPQHF. For the CDR3, the DNA is TGTGCCTGGAGTTCCCGGGAGGGGGGGATAAGAAGCAATCAGCCCCAGCATTTT.

J is TRBJ2-1 and V is TRBV18; the D gene is possibly TRBD2 (5 bases). Germline assignment: CDR1 KGHSH and CDR2 LQKENI. The germline V and J ends were trimmed by 1 base and 7 bases, with 8 bases remaining between them. The CDR3 covers 13 residues. This CDR3 is CASSPLPGNEQFF. For the CDR3, the DNA is TGTGCCAGCTCACCACTTCCGGGGAATGAGCAGTTCTTC.

The V call is TRBV14, the J call TRBJ2-7; TRBD1 might be the D (5 bases). This CDR3 region has 15 residues. V dropped 4 bases and J dropped 0 bases, with 13 bases sitting between them. Germline lookup yields CDR1 SGHDN and CDR2 FVKESK. Written as DNA, the CDR3 is TGTGCCAGCAGCCTCATGGGGCAGAGCTCCTACGAGCAGTACTTC. Its translation is CASSLMGQSSYEQYF.

The genes are TRBV4-1 and TRBJ1-2; maybe TRBD1 (6 bases). CDR1 and CDR2 (germline): MGHRA, YSYEKL. The CDR3 consists of 19 residues. The V end lost 0 bases, the J end lost 4 bases, and 24 bases lay between the germline ends. CDR3 loop: CASSQDRGGHLLPSYGYTF. CDR3 DNA: TGCGCCAGCAGCCAAGACCGAGGGGGGCACCTTCTTCCGAGCTATGGCTACACCTTC.

The genes are TRBV5-5 and TRBJ1-4; D unresolved. Germline lookup yields CDR1 SGHKS and CDR2 YYEKEE (reference sequence). V lost 4 bases, J lost 7 bases, and 11 bases lay in between. The CDR3 has 13 amino acids. For the CDR3, the DNA is TGTGCCAGCAGCCGCCTAGATTCTGAAAAACTGTTTTTT. Translation: CASSRLDSEKLFF.

This rearrangement joins TRBV19 to TRBJ1-1; D unresolved. V dropped 3 bases and J dropped 5 bases, with 13 bases sitting between them. The CDR3 contains 14 residues. From germline, CDR1 is LNHDA and CDR2 SQIVND (reference sequence). The CDR3 DNA reads TGTGCCAGTAGTATTAGGGAGACGAGGACTGAAGCTTTCTTT. Residues: CASSIRETRTEAFF.

The chain is built from TRBV9 and TRBJ2-6; possibly TRBD1 for D (5 bases). The V and J ends lost 3 bases and 1 base respectively, with 8 bases between them. CDR1 and CDR2 (germline): SGDLS, YYNGEE. This CDR3 is 15 amino acids long. The CDR3 reads CASSGRTSGANVLTF. CDR3 in DNA: TGTGCCAGCAGCGGGCGGACATCTGGGGCCAACGTCCTGACTTTC. The full variable domain, in which reference TRBV9 and TRBJ2-6 provide the parts outside the CDR3, is DSGVTQTPKHLITATGQRVTLRCSPRSGDLSVYWYQQSLDQGLQFLIQYYNGEERAKGNILERFSAQQFPDLHSELNLSSLELGDSALYFCASSGRTSGANVLTFGAGSRLTVL.

The chain employs TRBV6-2 or TRBV6-3 and TRBJ2-7; no definite D call. The V end lost 5 bases, the J end lost 1 base, and 9 bases lay between the germline ends. This CDR3 region has 13 residues. Germline V gene lookup returns CDR1 MNHEY and CDR2 SVGEGT. This CDR3 reads CASSRSASYEQYF. In nucleotides, the CDR3 is TGTGCCAGCAGTAGGTCAGCATCCTACGAGCAGTACTTC.